This passage covers 9 T cell receptor beta chains from one sample sequenced in a study of OX40 agonist ivuxolimab in advanced cancers. Clones were sequenced by immunoSEQ multiplex PCR, and TCRdb holds only the in-frame ones, with some missing. In the table there are 65,000 to 80,000 clones, roughly 84% of which are singletons. This sample comprised CD4+ or CD8+ T cells sorted from blood, obtained in a trial of the OX40 agonist ivuxolimab. These receptors originate from an adult with an advanced solid tumor such as melanoma, head and neck, liver or kidney cancer.

This clone was seen only once. The rearrangement joins TRBV7-8 to TRBJ1-5; 7 bases are a match to TRBD1. V trimming: 1 base; J trimming: 12 bases; junction bases outside the gene matches: 0. The CDR3 extends over 11 amino acids. The germline CDR1 and CDR2 sequences are SGHVS and FQNEAQ. The CDR3 bases are TGTGCCAGCAGCTTAGGACAGGGCCAGCATTTT. Translating gives CASSLGQGQHF.

The V gene is TRBV14, the J gene TRBJ1-1; tentatively, D is TRBD1 (6 bases). Germline V lookup: CDR1 SGHDN, CDR2 FVKESK. V lost 4 bases to trimming and J lost 5 bases, with 14 bases between them. The CDR3 has 14 residues. The DNA of the CDR3 is TGTGCCAGCAGCCCACAGGGCATGAGGACTGAAGCTTTCTTT. It yields the protein CASSPQGMRTEAFF.

The chain recombines TRBV9 with TRBJ1-4; D gene unclear. Trimming pared 4 bases from V and 5 bases from J, leaving 15 bases between. Germline V gene data show CDR1 as SGDLS and CDR2 as YYNGEE. This CDR3 is built from 15 residues. The CDR3 here is CASSPRAGGNEKLFF. The CDR3 DNA reads TGTGCCAGCAGCCCTCGGGCTGGTGGAAATGAAAAACTGTTTTTT.

The rearrangement uses TRBV5-1 and TRBJ2-2; a weak D match, TRBD2 (6 bases). There are 15 residues in the CDR3. The V gene lost 0 bases and the J gene lost 6 bases, with 12 bases spanning the gap. Germline V gives CDR1 SGHRS, CDR2 YFSETQ. CDR3 sequence reads: CASSLGGGKAGELFF. The DNA for the CDR3 is TGCGCCAGCAGCTTGGGAGGCGGGAAGGCCGGGGAGCTGTTTTTT. Complete variable domain (other parts from reference TRBV5-1 and TRBJ2-2): KAGVTQTPRYLIKTRGQQVTLSCSPISGHRSVSWYQQTPGQGLQFLFEYFSETQRNKGNFPGRFSGRQFSNSRSEMNVSTLELGDSALYLCASSLGGGKAGELFFGEGSRLTVL.

Only one count was recorded for this clone. V usage is TRBV5-6 and J usage is TRBJ2-6; the D is unclear. This CDR3 contains 13 residues. CDR1 is SGHDT and CDR2 is YYEEEE in the germline V gene. Trimming stripped 3 bases from V and 0 bases from J, with 1 base between. In DNA, the CDR3 is TGTGCCAGCAGCTACTCTGGGGCCAACGTCCTGACTTTC. It encodes CASSYSGANVLTF.

This clone has a single count. This rearrangement joins TRBV5-4 to TRBJ1-2; D uncertain. The CDR3 is 15 residues long. The ends were cut back, 4 bases at V and 0 bases at J, with 13 bases in the middle. The germline gives CDR1 SGHNT, CDR2 YYREEE (reference sequence). CDR3 sequence (DNA): TGTGCCAGCAGCCCAACCGGGAGCCCTAACTATGGCTACACCTTC. Its protein is CASSPTGSPNYGYTF.

The V and J genes are TRBV10-3 and TRBJ1-3; maybe TRBD1 (5 bases). This CDR3 has 14 amino acids. V was clipped by 0 bases and J by 4 bases, with 7 bases between them. Germline V CDR1 and CDR2: ENHRY, SYGVKD. This chain's CDR3 is CAISESGLGNTIYF. Here the CDR3 DNA reads TGTGCCATCAGTGAGTCGGGACTAGGAAACACCATATATTTT.

The table lists this clone with a count of one. The gene calls are TRBV7-8 and TRBJ2-1; tentatively, D is TRBD1 (6 bases). CDR3 size: 13 residues. V was cut by 0 bases and J by 9 bases, with 9 bases left in between. The germline CDR1 and CDR2 sequences are SGHVS and FQNEAQ. The CDR3 DNA reads as TGTGCCAGCAGCTTAGCGAGGGACACTGAGCAGTTCTTC. Translation: CASSLARDTEQFF.

The V gene is TRBV18, the J gene TRBJ2-5; D is perhaps TRBD1 (7 bases). Germline CDR1 KGHSH, CDR2 LQKENI. Trimming removed 0 bases at V and 1 base at J, with 12 bases between. This CDR3 contains 16 residues. The CDR3 sequence: CASSPPAGGSQETQYF. Here the CDR3 DNA reads TGTGCCAGCTCACCACCCGCAGGGGGGTCCCAAGAGACCCAGTACTTC.